The 15 T cell receptor beta chains below all came from one sample that was sequenced in a study of blood T cell repertoires in COVID-19 (dated by TCRdb to 2020 to 2021). The library was prepared using the immunoSEQ multiplex PCR assay. The table comes from immuneACCESS by way of TCRdb, which keeps in-frame sequences with V and J called. Part of the clones is missing from these tables; in studies checked, under half for an unresolved V gene and the rest for unknown reasons. This sample gives some 130,000 clones in total; 85% to 90% of them show up just once. Over 2.5% of the sample rests with the top ten. Sequencing input: peripheral blood. Receptors were obtained from a man between 60 and 70 years old with active or convalescent COVID-19.

The genes are TRBV6-5 and TRBJ1-5; D may be TRBD1 (5 bases). The germline CDR1 and CDR2 sequences are MNHEY and SVGAGI. V dropped 6 bases and J dropped 7 bases, with 10 bases sitting between them. The CDR3 totals 12 residues. The CDR3 loop reads CASRGHGQPQHF. The CDR3 bases are TGTGCCAGCAGGGGGCATGGGCAGCCCCAGCATTTT.

The V and J genes are TRBV10-2 and TRBJ2-7; D call uncertain. Germline V gives CDR1 WSHSY, CDR2 SAAADI. The CDR3 runs 13 residues. V lost 6 bases and J lost 2, with 11 bases in between. The CDR3 DNA follows: TGCGCCAGCAGGGAGACATCTCCCTACGAGCAGTACTTC. It is translated as CASRETSPYEQYF.

This chain uses TRBV9 with TRBJ1-2, with a possible D match to TRBD1 (6 bases). The CDR3 is made up of 13 amino acids. CDR1 SGDLS and CDR2 YYNGEE come from the germline V gene. Trimming removed 7 bases at V and 2 bases at J, with 12 bases between. CDR3 bases: TGTGCCAGCGAGGGACAAGCAAACTATGGCTACACCTTC. It specifies CASEGQANYGYTF.

Here the CDR3 reads CATQKGGIGELFF. The CDR3, as DNA: TGTGCCACCCAAAAAGGGGGTATCGGGGAGCTGTTTTTT. This chain links TRBV9 with TRBJ2-2; tentatively, D is TRBD1 (6 bases). Germline lookup yields CDR1 SGDLS and CDR2 YYNGEE. This CDR3 comprises 13 residues. V lost 9 bases to trimming and J lost 7 bases, with 16 bases between them.

The gene calls are TRBV18 and TRBJ2-7, with 9 positions matching TRBD2. The CDR3 is 14 residues long. V trimming: 2 bases; J trimming: 2 bases; junction bases outside the gene matches: 1. Germline loops: CDR1 KGHSH, CDR2 LQKENI. CDR3 protein: CASSPAGGPYEQYF. The CDR3, as DNA: TGTGCCAGCTCACCAGCGGGAGGGCCCTACGAGCAGTACTTC.

The rearrangement uses TRBV7-2 and TRBJ2-4; tentatively, D is TRBD2 (6 bases). This CDR3 comprises 11 residues. The germline V gene has CDR1 SGHTA and CDR2 FQGNSA. Trimming shortened V by 5 bases and J by 8 bases, and 7 bases separated the two germline ends. The CDR3 DNA follows: TGTGCCAGCAGCCCGGGGGACATTCAGTACTTC. Protein: CASSPGDIQYF. Full variable domain (outside the CDR3, taken from reference TRBV7-2 and TRBJ2-4): GAGVSQSPSNKVTEKGKDVELRCDPISGHTALYWYRQSLGQGLEFLIYFQGNSAPDKSGLPSDRFSAERTGGSVSTLTIQRTQQEDSAVYLCASSPGDIQYFGAGTRLSVL.

V gene TRBV21-1 combines with J gene TRBJ2-3; the D call TRBD2 from the table was never checked on the DNA. TRBV21-1 is a listed pseudogene. CDR3 length: 17 amino acids. The CDR3 nucleotides read TGTGCCAGCAGCGCCCGGACTAGCGGGGCTACCACAGATACGCAGTATTTT. It translates to CASSARTSGATTDTQYF.

CDR3 loop: CASSTLRRTSGDYEQYF. CDR3 nucleotide sequence: TGTGCCAGTAGTACACTCCGTAGGACTAGCGGCGACTACGAGCAGTACTTC. This sequence joins TRBV19 and TRBJ2-7; 10 bases fit TRBD2. V shed 4 bases, J shed 3 bases, and the junction held 12 bases outside the gene matches. CDR3 length: 17 residues. Germline-derived CDR1 and CDR2 are LNHDA and SQIVND (reference sequence).

The chain couples TRBV30 to TRBJ1-6; tentatively, D is TRBD1 (6 bases). Germline CDR1 and CDR2: GTSNPN and SVGIG (reference sequence). With 2 bases removed from V and 7 bases from J, the gap between germline ends came to 15 bases. The CDR3 spans 15 residues. The CDR3 bases are TGTGCCTGGAGTCAGAGGGGGGGACGGAATTCACCCCTCCACTTT. It yields the protein CAWSQRGGRNSPLHF.

The chain uses TRBV6-1 and TRBJ2-7; D is undetermined. This CDR3 is built from 14 residues. V lost 3 bases, J lost 3 bases, and 12 bases lay in between. Germline lookup yields CDR1 MNHNS and CDR2 SASEGT. The CDR3 coding sequence is TGTGCCAGCAGTGATGCCCCCGGTTTCTACGAGCAGTACTTC. Its translation is CASSDAPGFYEQYF.

This chain links TRBV15 with TRBJ2-7, with D hard to call. The CDR3 is 13 amino acids. CDR1 and CDR2 from the germline V gene are LNHNV and YYDKDF (reference sequence). The V and J ends lost 4 bases and 3 bases respectively, with 10 bases between them. In DNA form, the CDR3 reads TGTGCCACCAGCAAAAACTACTACTACGAGCAGTACTTC. The encoded protein is CATSKNYYYEQYF.

V gene TRBV6-2 or TRBV6-3 combines with J gene TRBJ1-1; no reliable D call. Looked up from germline, CDR1 is MNHEY and CDR2 is SVGEGT. The CDR3 covers 13 residues. With 0 bases removed from V and 11 bases from J, the gap between germline ends came to 13 bases. This CDR3 reads CASSYSSPPRAFF. The CDR3 nucleotides read TGTGCCAGCAGTTACTCGAGTCCCCCGCGGGCTTTCTTT.

V and J are TRBV18 and TRBJ1-1; TRBD1 aligns across 9 bases. This CDR3 comprises 13 residues. J gave up 8 bases and V 6 bases, and 7 bases lay outside the gene matches. Germline loops: CDR1 KGHSH, CDR2 LQKENI. Here the CDR3 reads CASSPTGGQEAFF. The CDR3 region has the DNA TGTGCCAGCTCTCCCACAGGGGGCCAGGAAGCTTTCTTT. Looking up the rest from reference TRBV18 and TRBJ1-1 gives the full variable domain: NAGVMQNPRHLVRRRGQEARLRCSPMKGHSHVYWYRQLPEEGLKFMVYLQKENIIDESGMPKERFSAEFPKEGPSILRIQQVVRGDSAAYFCASSPTGGQEAFFGQGTRLTVV.

This chain's CDR3 is CASSQVSGGAADTQYF. In DNA form, the CDR3 reads TGTGCCAGCAGCCAAGTAAGCGGGGGGGCCGCAGATACGCAGTATTTT. The rearrangement uses TRBV4-2 and TRBJ2-3, with 10 positions matching TRBD2. The CDR3 has 16 residues. CDR1 and CDR2 (germline): LGHNA, YNFKEQ. Trimming cost V 1 base and J 4 bases; bases outside gene matches: 5.

This clone came up once. CDR3 in DNA: TGTGCCAGCAGCAAGACCGGGACAGGGATCGGGGAGCTGTTTTTT. This sequence encodes CASSKTGTGIGELFF. J is TRBJ2-2 and V is TRBV11-2; TRBD1 agrees at 9 bases. V shed 5 bases and J 7 bases; nucleotides not matched to a gene: 8. The germline V gene encodes CDR1 SGHAT and CDR2 FQNNGV. The CDR3 spans 15 residues.